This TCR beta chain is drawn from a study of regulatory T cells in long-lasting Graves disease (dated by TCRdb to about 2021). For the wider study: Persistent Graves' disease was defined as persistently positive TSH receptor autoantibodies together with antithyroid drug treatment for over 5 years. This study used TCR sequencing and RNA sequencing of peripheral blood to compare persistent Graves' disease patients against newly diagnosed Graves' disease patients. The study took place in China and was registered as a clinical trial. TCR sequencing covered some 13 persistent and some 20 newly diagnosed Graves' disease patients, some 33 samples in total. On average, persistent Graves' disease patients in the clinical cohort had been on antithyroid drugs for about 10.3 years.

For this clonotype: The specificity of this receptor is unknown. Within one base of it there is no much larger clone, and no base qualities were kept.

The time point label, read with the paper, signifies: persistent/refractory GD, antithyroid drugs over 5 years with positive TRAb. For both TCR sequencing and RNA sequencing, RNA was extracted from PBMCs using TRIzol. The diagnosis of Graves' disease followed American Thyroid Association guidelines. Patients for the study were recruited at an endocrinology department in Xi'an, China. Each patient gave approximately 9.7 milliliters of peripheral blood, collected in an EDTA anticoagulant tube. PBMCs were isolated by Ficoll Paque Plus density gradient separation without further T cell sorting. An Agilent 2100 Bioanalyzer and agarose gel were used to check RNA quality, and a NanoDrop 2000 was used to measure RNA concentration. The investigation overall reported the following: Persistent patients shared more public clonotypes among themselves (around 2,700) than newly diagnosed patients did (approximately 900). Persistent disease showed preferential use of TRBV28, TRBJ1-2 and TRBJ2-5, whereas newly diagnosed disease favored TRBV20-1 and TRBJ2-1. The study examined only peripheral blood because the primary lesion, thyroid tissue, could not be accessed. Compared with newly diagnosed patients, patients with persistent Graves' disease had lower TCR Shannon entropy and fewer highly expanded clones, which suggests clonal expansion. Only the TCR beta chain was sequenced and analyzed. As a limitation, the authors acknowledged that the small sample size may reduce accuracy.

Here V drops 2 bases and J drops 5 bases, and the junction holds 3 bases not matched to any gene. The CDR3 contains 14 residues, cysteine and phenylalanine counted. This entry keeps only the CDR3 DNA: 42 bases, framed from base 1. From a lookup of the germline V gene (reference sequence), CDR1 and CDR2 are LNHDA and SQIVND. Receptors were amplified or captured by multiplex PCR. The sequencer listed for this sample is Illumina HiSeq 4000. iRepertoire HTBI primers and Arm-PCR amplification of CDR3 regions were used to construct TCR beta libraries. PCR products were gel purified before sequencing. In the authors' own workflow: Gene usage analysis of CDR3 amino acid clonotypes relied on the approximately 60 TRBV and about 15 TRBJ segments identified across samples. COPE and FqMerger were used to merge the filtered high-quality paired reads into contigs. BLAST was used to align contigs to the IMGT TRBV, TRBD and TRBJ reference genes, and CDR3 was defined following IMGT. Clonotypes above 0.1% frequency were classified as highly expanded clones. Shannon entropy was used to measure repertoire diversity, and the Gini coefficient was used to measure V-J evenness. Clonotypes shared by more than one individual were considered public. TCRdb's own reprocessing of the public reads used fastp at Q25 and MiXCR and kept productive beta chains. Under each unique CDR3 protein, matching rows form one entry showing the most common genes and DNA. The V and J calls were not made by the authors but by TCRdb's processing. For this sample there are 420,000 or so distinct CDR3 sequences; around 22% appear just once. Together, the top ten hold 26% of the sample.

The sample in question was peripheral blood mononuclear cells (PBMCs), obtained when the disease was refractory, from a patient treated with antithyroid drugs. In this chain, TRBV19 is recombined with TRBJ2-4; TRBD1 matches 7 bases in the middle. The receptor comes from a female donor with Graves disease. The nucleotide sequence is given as TGTGCCAGTAGTATATCGCAGGGGGAAAACATTCAGTACTTC. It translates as CASSISQGENIQYF.